This entry lists 2 T cell receptor beta chains sequenced from one sample in a study of PD-1 blockade in classical Hodgkin lymphoma. As for time point: newly diagnosed, previously untreated cHL patient sample. TCRdb keeps only in-frame clones here, not all; method: immunoSEQ multiplex PCR. The table records some 21,000 clones, roughly 94% of them present only once. Material: peripheral blood mononuclear cells (PBMCs). The receptors shown here come from a human donor with classical Hodgkin lymphoma.

The genes are TRBV1 and TRBJ2-7; TRBD1 was called by the table and not checked on the DNA. TRBV1 is a pseudogene. The CDR3 spans 14 residues. The CDR3 coding sequence is TGCACCAGCAGCCATGGGACAGGGATCTACGAGCAGTACTTC. Translation: CTSSHGTGIYEQYF.

This sequence joins TRBV19 and TRBJ2-3; D possibly corresponds to TRBD2 (5 bases). The CDR3 has 15 amino acids. Germline CDR1 LNHDA, CDR2 SQIVND (reference sequence). Trimming took 6 bases from V and 0 from J, leaving 13 bases between them. CDR3 in amino acids: CASSPDGVSTDTQYF. As DNA, the CDR3 is TGTGCCAGTAGCCCTGACGGGGTTAGCACAGATACGCAGTATTTT.